Below are 30 T cell receptor beta chains sequenced from a single sample in a study of blood T cells in healthy people across ages. Together with a sample-barcoded 5' primer, a J-beta primer mix was included in a second PCR lasting about 7 to 12 cycles. TCRdb re-derived calls from the 5' RACE reads in MiXCR, one entry per CDR3 protein. The sample has fewer than 900,000 distinct CDR3 sequences; 49% are singletons. Sample: blood. The receptors shown here come from a woman aged 55-70 years in good health.

The gene calls are TRBV18 and TRBJ1-4, with D unclear. V lost 0 bases and J lost 10, with 9 bases in between. Per germline, CDR1 KGHSH and CDR2 LQKENI. This CDR3 is built from 13 residues. The CDR3 nucleotides read TGTGCCAGCTCACCACCGGGCTCTGGAAAACTGTTTTTT. Protein sequence: CASSPPGSGKLFF.

DNA for the CDR3: TGCGGGGGAACTAGCGCCTCCTACGAGCAGTACTTC. This translates into CGGTSASYEQYF. This sequence joins TRBV20-1 and TRBJ2-7; 7 bases fit TRBD2. There are 12 residues in the CDR3. CDR1 is DFQATT, CDR2 SNEGSKA, per germline (reference sequence).

The chain combines TRBV7-2 with TRBJ2-5; D perhaps matches TRBD1 (6 bases). This CDR3 contains 14 residues. The V gene's germline CDR1 is SGHTA and CDR2 FQGNSA. V gave up 5 bases and J gave up 5 bases, with 15 bases separating them. CDR3 region: CASSLIQGPETQYF. CDR3 DNA sequence: TGTGCCAGCAGCCTAATACAGGGTCCCGAGACCCAGTACTTC.

This clonotype was recorded many times. This chain's CDR3 is CASSQDDGRPPSTDTQYF. In DNA form, the CDR3 reads TGCGCCAGCAGCCAAGATGACGGGAGGCCCCCTAGCACAGATACGCAGTATTTT. The chain recombines TRBV4-3 with TRBJ2-3, with 7 positions matching TRBD2. Germline V gene data show CDR1 as LGHNA and CDR2 as YSLEER. J was trimmed by 0 bases and V by 0 bases; bases with no gene match: 9. The CDR3 contains 18 residues.

This clonotype was observed a handful of times. This chain uses TRBV7-2 with TRBJ2-1; D possibly corresponds to TRBD1 (6 bases). V was trimmed by 5 bases and J by 8 bases, leaving 16 bases between them. This CDR3 has 14 residues. Germline assignment: CDR1 SGHTA and CDR2 FQGNSA. Written as DNA, the CDR3 is TGTGCCAGCAGCCCAGCGGACAGTGGGGATGAGCAGTTCTTC. Protein: CASSPADSGDEQFF.

This clonotype was seen just once. The rearrangement uses TRBV24-1 and TRBJ2-7; possible D gene TRBD2, 6 bases. Deletions cut 4 bases from V and 4 bases from J, with 7 bases between. Germline V gives CDR1 KGHDR, CDR2 SFDVKD. The CDR3 has 12 residues. As DNA, the CDR3 is TGTGCCACCAGTGAGCGGGGATACGAGCAGTACTTC. It codes for CATSERGYEQYF.

This clonotype was counted between two and nine times. The J gene is TRBJ1-2, the V gene TRBV7-2; unclear D gene. The germline V gene encodes CDR1 SGHTA and CDR2 FQGNSA. The V end was cut by 5 bases, the J end by 5 bases, with 15 bases between. The CDR3 is 14 amino acids. In DNA, the CDR3 is TGTGCCAGCAGCCCAGTCGGTGGCTTTTATGGCTACACCTTC. This encodes CASSPVGGFYGYTF.

This chain uses TRBV20-1 with TRBJ1-1; the D is unclear. V shed 6 bases and J shed 1 base, with 9 bases lying between them. CDR1 and CDR2 from the germline V gene are DFQATT and SNEGSKA (reference sequence). The CDR3 is made up of 12 amino acids. In DNA, the CDR3 is TGCAGTGCCCCCTCGGAGAACACTGAAGCTTTCTTT. It encodes CSAPSENTEAFF.

This clonotype was seen a handful of times. V and J are TRBV11-1 and TRBJ2-1; 12 nucleotides align to TRBD1. The CDR3 is 15 amino acids. Germline V gene lookup returns CDR1 SGHAT and CDR2 FQDESV (reference sequence). V gave up 4 bases and J gave up 8 bases; unmatched junction bases: 6. CDR3 DNA sequence: TGTGCCAGCAGCTCCCCGGGACAGGGGGCACATGAGCAGTTCTTC. Protein: CASSSPGQGAHEQFF.

The chain is built from TRBV5-1 and TRBJ2-5; D not certain. CDR3 length: 11 amino acids. Between the trimmed V and J ends, which lost 1 base and 11 bases, there was a span of 9 bases. CDR1 and CDR2 from the germline V gene are SGHRS and YFSETQ. The CDR3 DNA follows: TGCGCCAGCAGCTTGCTTCATGAGCAGTACTTC. It specifies CASSLLHEQYF.

This clonotype has a single count. The chain uses TRBV6-6 and TRBJ1-5, with TRBD1 as a possible D gene (5 bases). The CDR3 runs to 15 residues. Germline CDR1 MNHNY, CDR2 SVGAGI (reference sequence). V was clipped by 1 base and J by 4 bases, with 11 bases between them. For the CDR3, the DNA is TGTGCCAGCAGTTACTTTGGAGAGGGGAATCAGCCCCAGCATTTT. It yields the protein CASSYFGEGNQPQHF.

V gene TRBV6-1 combines with J gene TRBJ1-5; D is uncertain. CDR3 size: 11 residues. Germline V gene lookup returns CDR1 MNHNS and CDR2 SASEGT. V lost 6 bases, J lost 4 bases, and 4 bases lay in between. Written as DNA, the CDR3 is TGTGCCAGCAGACTGAATCAGCCCCAGCATTTT. This gives the protein CASRLNQPQHF.

The rearrangement uses TRBV4-2 and TRBJ1-1; D unclear. The germline V gene has CDR1 LGHNA and CDR2 YNFKEQ. The CDR3 is 14 residues long. The V end lost 0 bases, the J end lost 0 bases, and 5 bases lay between the germline ends. CDR3 protein: CASSQENLNTEAFF. The DNA of the CDR3 is TGTGCCAGCAGCCAAGAGAATTTGAACACTGAAGCTTTCTTT.

This clonotype was observed a few times. The rearrangement joins TRBV3-1 to TRBJ2-4; a weak D match, TRBD1 (6 bases). V was cut by 4 bases and J by 6 bases, with 10 bases left in between. This CDR3 contains 13 residues. CDR1 and CDR2 (germline): LGHDT, YNNKEL (reference sequence). CDR3 residues: CASSPQQGNIQYF. The CDR3 region has the DNA TGTGCCAGCAGCCCCCAACAGGGAAACATTCAGTACTTC.

This chain joins TRBV4-3 and TRBJ2-3; 7 bases match TRBD1. Germline loops: CDR1 LGHNA, CDR2 YSLEER. The CDR3 totals 18 residues. Unmatched junction bases numbered 12, after V lost 0 bases and J lost 3 bases. Here the CDR3 DNA reads TGCGCCAGCAGCCAAGATGTGAATTTGGCAGGGGGAACAGATACGCAGTATTTT. It translates to CASSQDVNLAGGTDTQYF.

This clonotype was counted many times. This chain links TRBV9 with TRBJ2-3; the match to TRBD1 covers 8 bases. This CDR3 is built from 14 residues. V dropped 6 bases and J dropped 2; count of bases not matched to a gene: 5. In germline, CDR1 is SGDLS, CDR2 YYNGEE. The CDR3 coding sequence is TGTGCCAGCACAGGACAGGGCCACACAGATACGCAGTATTTT. It yields the protein CASTGQGHTDTQYF.

This clonotype was counted only a few times. The chain carries TRBV12-3 or TRBV12-4 and TRBJ2-7; unclear D gene. Trimming removed 6 bases from V and 4 bases from J, with 13 bases in between. This CDR3 is 13 amino acids long. CDR3 coding DNA: TGTGCCAGCAGACCGGACGGAGTGTACGAGCAGTACTTC. Protein: CASRPDGVYEQYF.

CDR3 coding DNA: TGTGCCAGCAGTCGCTCTCCGGTGACTGAAGCTTTCTTT. As protein: CASSRSPVTEAFF. The V call is TRBV6-4, the J call TRBJ1-1; D uncertain. Germline CDR1 is MRHNA and CDR2 is SNTAGT. The CDR3 has 13 residues. V was shortened by 5 bases and J by 5 bases, with 12 bases between the two germline ends.

This chain uses TRBV7-9 with TRBJ2-1; TRBD1 or TRBD2 may be the D gene (5 bases each). The CDR3 is 17 amino acids. CDR1 and CDR2 (germline): SEHNR, FQNEAQ (reference sequence). The V gene lost 4 bases and the J gene lost 5 bases, with 21 bases spanning the gap. The CDR3 loop reads CASSSRAGLQGHNEQFF. The CDR3 DNA reads as TGTGCCAGCAGCTCACGCGCGGGCCTCCAGGGTCACAATGAGCAGTTCTTC.

This clonotype was counted a few times. The chain employs TRBV10-3 and TRBJ2-1, with D perhaps matching TRBD2 (5 bases). CDR3 length equals 17 residues. The V and J ends lost 2 bases and 8 bases respectively, with 22 bases between them. CDR1 and CDR2 (germline): ENHRY, SYGVKD. Here the CDR3 reads CAISEPGLAKKGHEQFF. The CDR3 coding sequence is TGTGCCATCAGTGAGCCAGGCCTAGCCAAAAAAGGGCATGAGCAGTTCTTC.

The V call is TRBV7-2, the J call TRBJ1-6; possibly TRBD1 for D (5 bases). V was pared by 2 bases and J by 0 bases, with 14 bases between. This CDR3 has 18 residues. The germline CDR1 and CDR2 sequences are SGHTA and FQGNSA. This CDR3 reads CASSLQTARSSYNSPLHF. The CDR3 DNA reads as TGTGCCAGCAGCTTACAGACAGCTCGTAGCTCCTATAATTCACCCCTCCACTTT.

This clonotype was seen ten or more times. The chain is built from TRBV20-1 and TRBJ2-7; D not resolved. The CDR3 covers 11 residues. CDR1 DFQATT and CDR2 SNEGSKA come from the germline V gene (reference sequence). Between the trimmed V and J ends, which lost 3 bases and 1 base, there was a span of 4 bases. For the CDR3, the DNA is TGCAGTGCTAGCCTATCCTACGAGCAGTACTTC. Its protein is CSASLSYEQYF.

This clonotype was counted between two and nine times. J is TRBJ2-5 and V is TRBV20-1; the D is unclear. Trimming pared 2 bases from V and 5 bases from J, leaving 12 bases between. In germline, CDR1 is DFQATT, CDR2 SNEGSKA (reference sequence). The CDR3 is 13 residues long. The CDR3 reads CSARPMSRETQYF. The CDR3 DNA sequence: TGCAGTGCTAGACCCATGTCGCGGGAGACCCAGTACTTC.

This clonotype appeared a few times. V gene TRBV4-3 combines with J gene TRBJ2-7; D unclear. Germline-derived CDR1 and CDR2 are LGHNA and YSLEER. The CDR3 runs 14 residues. V was shortened by 0 bases and J by 2 bases, with 8 bases between the two germline ends. As DNA, the CDR3 is TGCGCCAGCAGCCAAGACTTACGGGCCTACGAGCAGTACTTC. This sequence encodes CASSQDLRAYEQYF.

In this sample, this clonotype turned up a few times. The chain couples TRBV30 to TRBJ2-5, with no clear D. This CDR3 comprises 12 residues. V was cut by 3 bases and J by 5 bases, with 10 bases left in between. Germline lookup yields CDR1 GTSNPN and CDR2 SVGIG (reference sequence). The CDR3 coding sequence is TGTGCCTGGAGCCCCGGTACTGAGACCCAGTACTTC. Its protein product is CAWSPGTETQYF.

This chain connects TRBV28 to TRBJ2-7; a weak D match, TRBD2 (6 bases). There are 16 residues in the CDR3. CDR1 MDHEN and CDR2 SYDVKM come from the germline V gene. With 6 bases removed from V and 1 base from J, the gap between germline ends came to 19 bases. Written as DNA, the CDR3 is TGTGCCAGCAGCCCTGCTAGCGCGAAAGGATCCTACGAGCAGTACTTC. This gives the protein CASSPASAKGSYEQYF. Supplemented by reference TRBV28 and TRBJ2-7, the full variable domain reads DVKVTQSSRYLVKRTGEKVFLECVQDMDHENMFWYRQDPGLGLRLIYFSYDVKMKEKGDIPEGYSVSREKKERFSLILESASTNQTSMYLCASSPASAKGSYEQYFGPGTRLTVT.

The J gene is TRBJ2-7, the V gene TRBV10-3; TRBD2 agrees at 8 bases. CDR1 is ENHRY and CDR2 is SYGVKD in the germline V gene. The CDR3 loop spans 18 amino acids. V lost 0 bases and J lost 0; bases outside the gene matches: 10. The CDR3 DNA reads as TGTGCCATCAGTGAGTCGGAGGGCGGGGGGCTAAGCTCCTACGAGCAGTACTTC. Translating gives CAISESEGGGLSSYEQYF.

This rearrangement joins TRBV12-3 or TRBV12-4 to TRBJ1-1, with D possibly matching TRBD1 (6 bases). Deletions cut 7 bases from V and 1 base from J, with 13 bases between. The CDR3 covers 14 residues. CDR3 in DNA: TGTGCCAGCACCCCCTACAGGGAGAACACTGAAGCTTTCTTT. Translated: CASTPYRENTEAFF.

About this clonotype: The junction and the germline gene differ at one end; a read error may be behind it. The chain recombines TRBV10-3 with TRBJ1-2; TRBD1 agrees at 11 bases. Germline V gene lookup returns CDR1 ENHRY and CDR2 SYGVKD. The CDR3 is made up of 15 amino acids. CDR3 residues: CTISTGTGGFDGYTF. DNA for the CDR3: TGTACCATCTCGACCGGGACAGGGGGTTTCGATGGCTACACCTTC.

This sequence joins TRBV7-2 and TRBJ2-7; 7 positions match TRBD2. Germline CDR1 reads SGHTA; CDR2 reads FQGNSA. The CDR3 contains 15 residues. V lost 1 base, J lost 2 bases, and 5 bases stayed unmatched. This CDR3 reads CASSLDGSGAYEQYF. The CDR3 DNA sequence: TGTGCCAGCAGCTTAGACGGGAGCGGGGCCTACGAGCAGTACTTC.